This is a list of T cell receptor beta chains from one sample in a study of blood T cells in healthy people across ages. MiXCR, applied by TCRdb to the 5' RACE reads, yields one record per CDR3 protein. Of approximately 800,000 distinct CDR3 sequences listed, 55% to 65% were seen once; the top ten hold around 30%. Specimen: blood. The receptor set was obtained from a young man in good health. CDR3s leave out the opening cysteine and the closing phenylalanine or tryptophan. D genes are given only for firm matches. Expanded clones are given a class, and other clones once, few, many or no size at all.

d_call | v_call | clone_size | cdr3_aa
TRBD1 | TRBV9 | . | ASSGQGTFPTQY
TRBD1 | TRBV7-3 | . | ASSLTGETEAF
. | TRBV4-2 | once | ASSQNRAQAF
. | TRBV12-3/TRBV12-4 | once | ASSFTSPPETQY
TRBD1 | TRBV29-1 | few | SVEGTGVDNEKLF
TRBD1 | TRBV7-2 | . | ASSAVGTGGRSSKQY
. | TRBV2 | . | ASLIQTYNEQF
TRBD2 | TRBV12-3/TRBV12-4 | few | ASSLGGGLAGYNEQF
TRBD1 | TRBV7-2 | . | ASSRYIGTGDYIQY
TRBD1 | TRBV7-6 | once | ASSGQGTNIQY
. | TRBV6-5 | . | ATLNYGYT
. | TRBV4-1 | few | ASSQGNTYEQY
TRBD2 | TRBV4-3 | . | ASSRAQGGASYEQY
TRBD1 | TRBV12-3/TRBV12-4 | . | ASSDRGPPYEQY
. | TRBV20-1 | once | SAREKPRDWRTDTQY
TRBD2 | TRBV7-2 | . | ASSLVSSGGSYEQY
TRBD2 | TRBV7-9 | . | ASSPSGGAADAQY
. | TRBV7-9 | . | ASRYESPPYEQY
. | TRBV29-1 | . | SPPPGHNSNQPQH
TRBD1 | TRBV25-1 | . | ASSEAGQGQETQY
TRBD1 | TRBV7-3 | . | ASSLGQGALNEQF
. | TRBV29-1 | few | SVEGPYEQY
TRBD1 | TRBV9 | . | ASSGGQGAYNEQF
. | TRBV18 | once | ASSPRVRQMNTEAF
TRBD1 | TRBV12-3/TRBV12-4 | few | AIYRDRVYNEQF
. | TRBV5-1 | . | ATRTENSPLH
. | TRBV10-3 | few | AISTLDNAYEQY
. | TRBV7-6 | . | ASSLAGGHPSIYEQY
. | TRBV5-1 | . | ASSLETPVSHEQY
. | TRBV2 | . | ASSEWRGYEQY
. | TRBV4-3 | few | ASSRSSPGLADTQY
. | TRBV25-1 | . | ASRETAGARTDTQY